These 32 T cell receptor beta chains came from one sample sequenced in a study of T cell repertoires in cytomegalovirus infection. TCRdb passed the reads through MiXCR, listing each CDR3 protein once. Of 200,000 to 300,000 distinct CDR3 sequences in the sample, roughly 9.1% were seen once. The sequencing sample was made of PBMCs. All receptors come from a human donor in good health (CMV status not recorded). Some clones in this sample may be carry-over from other donors' samples.

This clonotype was picked up a small number of times. This chain joins TRBV5-1 and TRBJ2-7; maybe TRBD2 (5 bases). The CDR3 totals 16 residues. Trimming cost V 0 bases and J 1 base, with 14 bases left between them. Germline loops: CDR1 SGHRS, CDR2 YFSETQ. The CDR3 reads CASSLEFRGSSYEQYF. The CDR3 DNA reads TGCGCCAGCAGCTTGGAATTTCGGGGATCATCCTACGAGCAGTACTTC.

This clonotype was seen repeatedly, ten times or more. This chain uses TRBV20-1 with TRBJ1-2; a possible D gene is TRBD1 (5 bases). Trimming left V 0 bases short and J 6 bases short, with 17 bases between. Germline-derived CDR1 and CDR2 are DFQATT and SNEGSKA (reference sequence). CDR3 length: 15 amino acids. For the CDR3, the DNA is TGCAGTGCTAGAGATCCCGGAGGGGCTGCGGATGGCTACACCTTC. Translation: CSARDPGGAADGYTF.

This clonotype has ten or more counts. The V and J genes are TRBV7-2 and TRBJ2-3, with D unclear. CDR1 is SGHTA, CDR2 FQGNSA, per germline. The CDR3 runs to 11 residues. V dropped 3 bases and J dropped 5 bases, with 3 bases sitting between them. The CDR3 bases are TGTGCCAGCAGCTTTAAAGATACGCAGTATTTT. Translated, it gives CASSFKDTQYF.

The J gene is TRBJ1-5, the V gene TRBV2; D is uncertain. Trimming removed 3 bases at V and 6 bases at J, with 12 bases between. This CDR3 comprises 14 residues. Germline-derived CDR1 and CDR2 are SNHLY and FYNNEI. CDR3 loop: CASSELGVGQPQHF. Here the CDR3 DNA reads TGTGCCAGCAGTGAGCTTGGGGTGGGTCAGCCCCAGCATTTT.

Ten or more counts support this clonotype. The rearrangement joins TRBV7-8 to TRBJ2-3; 13 bases are a match to TRBD2. This CDR3 contains 16 residues. Germline loops: CDR1 SGHVS, CDR2 FQNEAQ. V dropped 5 bases and J dropped 5; count of bases not matched to a gene: 7. The CDR3 nucleotides read TGTGCCAGCAGCCTTCGGACTAGCGGGAGTGGAGATACGCAGTATTTT. It codes for CASSLRTSGSGDTQYF.

This chain uses TRBV30 with TRBJ1-5, with TRBD1 as a possible D gene (6 bases). CDR3 length: 16 amino acids. V was clipped by 3 bases and J by 1 base, with 16 bases between them. The germline V gene encodes CDR1 GTSNPN and CDR2 SVGIG (reference sequence). CDR3 loop: CAWSPPTGASNQPQHF. Here the CDR3 DNA reads TGTGCCTGGAGCCCCCCCACGGGGGCGAGCAATCAGCCCCAGCATTTT.

This clonotype has a count of ten or more. This sequence joins TRBV28 and TRBJ1-2, with TRBD1 identical over 7 bases. This CDR3 is built from 15 residues. The junction had 15 bases not matched to a gene; V was cut back by 6 bases and J by 8 bases. Germline V gives CDR1 MDHEN, CDR2 SYDVKM. The CDR3 DNA reads as TGTGCCAGCAGCCTGCCTGGACTGACAGGGAAGGGCTACACCTTC. This translates into CASSLPGLTGKGYTF.

DNA of the CDR3: TGTGCCACCAGTAACCGGCTTGAGTCTGCCGAGCAGTACTTC. This gives the protein CATSNRLESAEQYF. The chain couples TRBV15 to TRBJ2-7, with D unresolved. V shed 6 bases and J shed 6 bases, with 18 bases lying between them. Germline CDR1 and CDR2: LNHNV and YYDKDF (reference sequence). CDR3 size: 14 residues.

This clonotype was recorded a few times. The V gene is TRBV20-1, the J gene TRBJ2-5; 14 bases line up with TRBD2. In germline, CDR1 is DFQATT, CDR2 SNEGSKA (reference sequence). This CDR3 is 15 amino acids long. Trimming cost V 5 bases and J 4 bases; bases outside gene matches: 6. The CDR3 spells CSAFRLAGGRETQYF. The DNA of the CDR3 is TGCAGTGCTTTCCGACTAGCGGGGGGGCGAGAGACCCAGTACTTC.

This clonotype was counted at least ten times. This chain uses TRBV7-9 with TRBJ2-1, with no clear D. Trimming took off 3 bases at V and 5 bases at J, with 14 bases between the two ends. Germline V CDR1 and CDR2: SEHNR, FQNEAQ (reference sequence). This CDR3 contains 15 residues. The CDR3 DNA follows: TGTGCCAGCAGCTTGGCTGCCAACCGTCACAATGAGCAGTTCTTC. The encoded protein is CASSLAANRHNEQFF.

This clonotype occurred many times. CDR3 amino acids: CASRPGLAGVENEQFF. DNA of the CDR3: TGCGCCAGCAGACCGGGACTAGCGGGAGTGGAAAATGAGCAGTTCTTC. The chain combines TRBV5-1 with TRBJ2-1; TRBD2 aligns across 14 bases. Looked up from germline, CDR1 is SGHRS and CDR2 is YFSETQ. CDR3 length equals 16 residues. The V gene end was trimmed by 5 bases and the J gene end by 7 bases; junction bases not matched to a gene: 8.

At least ten counts were recorded for this clonotype. The chain uses TRBV6-1 and TRBJ2-7; D possibly uses TRBD1 or TRBD2 (5 bases each). CDR3 length equals 15 residues. V was pared by 3 bases and J by 5 bases, with 17 bases between. Germline CDR1 is MNHNS and CDR2 is SASEGT. CDR3 sequence: CASSDRDRLRHEQYF. DNA for the CDR3: TGTGCCAGCAGTGACCGGGACCGCCTTCGACACGAGCAGTACTTC.

This clonotype was detected many times. At one of its ends the junction is not consistent with the germline gene, which may arise from a read error. The chain uses TRBV7-7 and TRBJ2-1, with unresolved D. CDR3 length: 15 residues. In germline, CDR1 is SSHAT, CDR2 FNYEAQ (reference sequence). Written as DNA, the CDR3 is TGTGCTAGCAGCCGTGACCTGAGCTCCTACAATGAGCAGTTCTTC. This gives the protein CASSRDLSSYNEQFF.

The chain carries TRBV20-1 and TRBJ2-5; D is undetermined. CDR3 length: 17 amino acids. The germline V gene has CDR1 DFQATT and CDR2 SNEGSKA (reference sequence). Trimming removed 3 bases from V and 0 bases from J, with 20 bases in between. The CDR3 DNA follows: TGCAGTGCTAGTGTGTCCCAGCCCCGAGAGTACCAAGAGACCCAGTACTTC. Encoded protein: CSASVSQPREYQETQYF.

The CDR3, as DNA: TGTGCCAGCAGCTTAGAGGGGCGGGGGGGCTACAATGAGCAGTTCTTC. This translates into CASSLEGRGGYNEQFF. The chain combines TRBV7-2 with TRBJ2-1; the match to TRBD2 covers 9 bases. Germline V gene sequence: CDR1 SGHTA, CDR2 FQGNSA. V shed 1 base and J 3 bases; nucleotides not matched to a gene: 4. The CDR3 is 16 amino acids.

The V call is TRBV30, the J call TRBJ1-1; 8 bases align to TRBD1. This CDR3 has 13 amino acids. The V gene's germline CDR1 is GTSNPN and CDR2 SVGIG (reference sequence). V gave up 3 bases and J gave up 4 bases; unmatched junction bases: 4. CDR3 amino acids: CAWRPDRATEAFF. The CDR3 region has the DNA TGTGCCTGGAGGCCGGACAGGGCCACTGAAGCTTTCTTT. Supplemented by reference TRBV30 and TRBJ1-1, the full variable domain reads SQTIHQWPATLVQPVGSPLSLECTVEGTSNPNLYWYRQAAGRGLQLLFYSVGIGQISSEVPQNLSASRPQDRQFILSSKKLLLSDSGFYLCAWRPDRATEAFFGQGTRLTVV.

The gene calls are TRBV3-1 and TRBJ2-4; the match to TRBD1 covers 9 bases. Losses at the gene ends were 1 base for V and 7 bases for J; bases not matched to a gene: 5. The germline V gene encodes CDR1 LGHDT and CDR2 YNNKEL (reference sequence). CDR3 size: 15 residues. CDR3 protein: CASSQAADRGNIQYF. The CDR3 DNA sequence: TGTGCCAGCAGCCAAGCCGCAGACAGGGGGAACATTCAGTACTTC.

Only a few counts were recorded for this clonotype. V gene TRBV20-1 combines with J gene TRBJ1-5; 8 nucleotides line up with TRBD1. J gave up 5 bases and V 1 base, and 7 bases lay outside the gene matches. Germline values: CDR1 DFQATT, CDR2 SNEGSKA (reference sequence). The CDR3 covers 15 residues. CDR3 DNA: TGCAGTGCTAGAGCCCCAGACAGGGGCCATCAGCCCCAGCATTTT. Encoded protein: CSARAPDRGHQPQHF.

The chain has TRBV14 and TRBJ1-4; D remains ambiguous. The CDR3 loop spans 17 amino acids. Trimming removed 0 bases at V and 0 bases at J, with 11 bases between. CDR1 SGHDN and CDR2 FVKESK come from the germline V gene. The DNA of the CDR3 is TGTGCCAGCAGCCAAGATAAAGGCCAGGCAACTAATGAAAAACTGTTTTTT. Translated: CASSQDKGQATNEKLFF.

V is TRBV28 and J is TRBJ1-2; 8 bases map to TRBD1. Germline values: CDR1 MDHEN, CDR2 SYDVKM. This CDR3 is built from 16 residues. Losses at the gene ends were 8 bases for V and 3 bases for J; bases not matched to a gene: 14. CDR3 bases: TGTGCCAGCTTGGCCGGGACAGGAAGGGGAGACTATGGCTACACCTTC. It is translated as CASLAGTGRGDYGYTF.

The genes are TRBV20-1 and TRBJ1-2; 7 bases are a match to TRBD1. V dropped 7 bases and J dropped 1; count of bases not matched to a gene: 12. Germline CDR1 and CDR2: DFQATT and SNEGSKA (reference sequence). This CDR3 region has 15 residues. The CDR3 DNA is TGCAGTGTTCCCCTCGGGACAGAAAATAACTATGGCTACACCTTC. It codes for CSVPLGTENNYGYTF.

There are many counts of this clonotype. The chain combines TRBV19 with TRBJ1-5; perhaps TRBD1 as D (5 bases). Germline CDR1 is LNHDA and CDR2 is SQIVND (reference sequence). The CDR3 contains 15 residues. The ends were cut back, 8 bases at V and 0 bases at J, with 14 bases in the middle. CDR3 nucleotides: TGTGCCAGTGTACTTGGGGGATATAGCAATCAGCCCCAGCATTTT. Protein sequence: CASVLGGYSNQPQHF. Filled out from reference TRBV19 and TRBJ1-5, the complete variable domain reads DGGITQSPKYLFRKEGQNVTLSCEQNLNHDAMYWYRQDPGQGLRLIYYSQIVNDFQKGDIAEGYSVSREKKESFPLTVTSAQKNPTAFYLCASVLGGYSNQPQHFGDGTRLSIL.

This clonotype has at least ten counts. The rearrangement joins TRBV7-2 to TRBJ1-1; perhaps TRBD1 as D (6 bases). Germline CDR1 and CDR2: SGHTA and FQGNSA. The V end lost 6 bases, the J end lost 6 bases, and 23 bases lay between the germline ends. This CDR3 comprises 16 residues. CDR3 DNA: TGTGCCAGCAGACGAAATCTCGGGGGGGGCGTCCCTGAAGCTTTCTTT. Translating it yields CASRRNLGGGVPEAFF.

This clonotype was seen only a few times. The rearrangement joins TRBV5-1 to TRBJ1-1, with a possible D match to TRBD1 (5 bases). V shed 0 bases and J shed 5 bases, with 8 bases lying between them. This CDR3 spans 13 amino acids. CDR1 and CDR2 (germline): SGHRS, YFSETQ. The CDR3 DNA follows: TGCGCCAGCAGCTTGGCCAGGGTTACTGAAGCTTTCTTT. It codes for CASSLARVTEAFF.

In this sample, this clonotype turned up a few times. The chain links TRBV7-8 to TRBJ2-2; 12 bases line up with TRBD2. V gave up 2 bases and J gave up 7 bases; unmatched junction bases: 8. CDR1 and CDR2 from the germline V gene are SGHVS and FQNEAQ. This CDR3 has 17 amino acids. CDR3 amino acids: CASSLRASGGAIGELFF. The CDR3 coding sequence is TGTGCCAGCAGCTTACGGGCTAGCGGGGGGGCTATCGGGGAGCTGTTTTTT.

This clonotype showed up many times. The J gene is TRBJ1-1, the V gene TRBV9; 7 nucleotides line up with TRBD1. Germline V gives CDR1 SGDLS, CDR2 YYNGEE. Trimming cost V 0 bases and J 2 bases; bases outside gene matches: 4. The CDR3 length is 15 residues. CDR3 nucleotides: TGTGCCAGCAGCGTAGGAACAGGGGCCAACACTGAAGCTTTCTTT. This sequence encodes CASSVGTGANTEAFF.

In this sample, this clonotype turned up many times. The chain uses TRBV12-3 or TRBV12-4 and TRBJ1-2; no definite D call. V lost 0 bases, J lost 8 bases, and 7 bases lay in between. The CDR3 runs 12 residues. In DNA form, the CDR3 reads TGTGCCAGCAGTTTAGCCGCGGACGGCTACACCTTC. Translation: CASSLAADGYTF.

Many counts were recorded for this clonotype. V gene TRBV11-2 combines with J gene TRBJ1-3, with 8 bases aligning to TRBD1. The V and J ends lost 0 bases and 1 base, in that order; junction bases with no gene match: 5. The CDR3 runs 17 residues. The germline V gene encodes CDR1 SGHAT and CDR2 FQNNGV. CDR3 protein: CASSLERTGWSGNTIYF. The CDR3 DNA is TGTGCCAGCAGCTTAGAGCGGACAGGGTGGTCTGGAAACACCATATATTTT.

This clonotype was counted at least ten times. This chain joins TRBV7-2 and TRBJ2-5; D uncertain. There are 17 residues in the CDR3. V shed 5 bases and J shed 6 bases, with 25 bases lying between them. Germline CDR1 SGHTA, CDR2 FQGNSA. CDR3 sequence: CASSPQALVRWEKTQYF. The CDR3 DNA follows: TGTGCCAGCAGCCCCCAAGCCCTGGTTAGATGGGAAAAGACCCAGTACTTC. Combining the CDR3 with reference TRBV7-2 and TRBJ2-5 gives the whole variable domain GAGVSQSPSNKVTEKGKDVELRCDPISGHTALYWYRQSLGQGLEFLIYFQGNSAPDKSGLPSDRFSAERTGGSVSTLTIQRTQQEDSAVYLCASSPQALVRWEKTQYFGPGTRLLVL.

This clonotype came up once. This chain links TRBV6-6 with TRBJ1-2; 7 nucleotides align to TRBD1. CDR3 size: 15 residues. Germline V gene sequence: CDR1 MNHNY, CDR2 SVGAGI (reference sequence). Unmatched junction bases numbered 8, after V lost 2 bases and J lost 5 bases. Here the CDR3 DNA reads TGTGCCAGCAGTTACCTGGGACAGCCTGGGTATGGCTACACCTTC. Protein sequence: CASSYLGQPGYGYTF.

This clonotype was observed at least ten times. This chain uses TRBV7-2 with TRBJ1-2, with D unresolved. V lost 3 bases, J lost 0 bases, and 8 bases lay in between. CDR1 and CDR2 (germline): SGHTA, FQGNSA. The CDR3 covers 14 residues. DNA of the CDR3: TGTGCCAGCAGCTTGTGGGATTCTAACTATGGCTACACCTTC. As protein: CASSLWDSNYGYTF.

This clonotype was seen ten or more times. J is TRBJ2-5 and V is TRBV20-1, with D perhaps TRBD1 (5 bases). Trimming shortened V by 3 bases and J by 5 bases, and 10 bases separated the two germline ends. This CDR3 spans 12 amino acids. Per the germline V gene, CDR1 is DFQATT and CDR2 is SNEGSKA (reference sequence). The CDR3 sequence is CSARGPGETQYF. DNA of the CDR3: TGCAGTGCTAGGGGGCCCGGGGAGACCCAGTACTTC.